The sequence of this TCR beta chain was determined in a study of blood T cell repertoires in COVID-19. Study as a whole: The samples span acute and convalescent COVID-19 from the United States, Italy and Spain. Sample material is recorded as cDNA or gDNA derived from T cells, B-cell-depleted T cells, or PBMCs.

Original handling: The authors estimated nucleated cell counts from reference gene primer amplification. Assay used: immunoSEQ multiplex PCR; TCRdb lists only in-frame clones, some missing. V and J calls and clone size are copied from that table; D and trimming were computed from the DNA. This sample yields approximately 150,000 clones, of which roughly 87% are seen a single time; roughly 3.9% belongs to the top ten. Germline V gives CDR1 LGHNA, CDR2 YNFKEQ. The CDR3 is 15 amino acids. V was clipped by 1 base and J by 4 bases; unmatched bases: 5. Sequenced material: peripheral blood. This clonotype was sampled from a woman in her sixties or seventies who had recovered from COVID-19. This sequence joins TRBV4-2 and TRBJ2-7; 9 nucleotides align to TRBD1. As DNA, the CDR3 is TGTGCCAGCAGCCAAGTCCTGGGACAGGGTTACGAGCAGTACTTC. Translation: CASSQVLGQGYEQYF.